Sequencing of this T cell receptor (beta chain) was carried out in a study of cytomegalovirus exposure and HLA in healthy donors. PCR used 60 Vbeta primers and 13 Jbeta primers. Clones were sequenced by immunoSEQ multiplex PCR, and TCRdb holds only the in-frame ones, with some missing. The data show 150,000 or so clones, around 74% seen once. Findings of the study overall: Later analysis reportedly placed an Asian-associated ancestry cluster below the approximately 680-donor mean in N-insertions. In a later analysis, DRB1 alleles had the most associated TCRs; HLA-C alleles the fewest. Researchers catalogued approximately 170 TCR beta chains as cytomegalovirus-associated. In terms of immune exposure information, only CMV serostatus was available.

This clone was seen a handful of times. Its target is unknown. The specimen sequenced was PBMCs. This receptor was obtained from a female donor in good health and CMV-seronegative.

In DNA form, the CDR3 reads TGTGCCAGTAGTATAATACCGCTAGCGCCTCTCCGGACCCAGTACTTC. This sequence encodes CASSIIPLAPLRTQYF. This chain links TRBV19 with TRBJ2-5, with a tentative D call TRBD2 (6 bases). The V gene's germline CDR1 is LNHDA and CDR2 SQIVND (reference sequence). This CDR3 is 16 amino acids long. Trimming removed 2 bases from V and 7 bases from J, with 20 bases in between.